This paragraph covers one TCR beta chain sequence. At one end, the junction sequence differs from germline, possibly due to a read error. These data originate in a study of blood T cells in healthy people across ages. Using a J-beta primer mix together with a sample-barcoded 5' primer, a second PCR was run for about 6 to 12 cycles. Every cDNA molecule carried a tag from a template-switch adaptor bearing 12 random nucleotides. TCRdb processed the 5' RACE reads anew with MiXCR; each CDR3 protein has one entry. The table lists about 700,000 distinct CDR3 sequences, 32% of them singletons. Per the germline V gene, CDR1 is SGHRS and CDR2 is YFSETQ. The length of the CDR3 is 14 residues.

The source of this sequence is a woman aged 80 or older in good health. What was sequenced was blood. J is TRBJ1-2 and V is TRBV5-1; TRBD1 agrees at 7 bases. CDR3 DNA sequence: TGCGCCAGCGCCTTGGAAGGGGGCGACTATGGCAACACCTTC. This encodes CASALEGGDYGNTF.